These 28 T cell receptor beta chains were all obtained from the same sample, sequenced in a study of blood T cells in healthy people across ages (dated by TCRdb to the mid-2010s). Libraries were prepared through 5' RACE. Sequencing was performed on an Illumina HiSeq 2500. A second PCR of about 6 to 11 cycles was run with a J-beta primer mix and a sample-barcoded 5' primer. The public reads were run again by TCRdb, first through fastp at Q25 and then through MiXCR, and only productive beta chains were kept. Every CDR3 protein is listed once, alongside the most common genes and DNA of its rows. For this sample the table gives about 640,000 distinct CDR3 sequences, of which around 54% were detected only once. Roughly 34% of the sample lies in the top ten. Sequenced: blood. The receptors originated from a man between 60 and 75 years old in good health.

The V gene is TRBV7-2, the J gene TRBJ1-2, with TRBD1 identical over 8 bases. The junction had 7 bases not matched to a gene; V was cut back by 3 bases and J by 4 bases. There are 15 residues in the CDR3. The V gene's germline CDR1 is SGHTA and CDR2 FQGNSA. The CDR3 loop reads CASSLGTGRVYGYTF. Here the CDR3 DNA reads TGTGCCAGCAGCTTGGGGACAGGTCGGGTCTATGGCTACACCTTC.

The rearrangement joins TRBV28 to TRBJ2-5, with TRBD2 identical over 7 bases. This CDR3 is 15 amino acids long. Germline V gives CDR1 MDHEN, CDR2 SYDVKM. Trimming at V came to 3 bases and at J to 2 bases, leaving 6 bases not matched to a gene. CDR3 nucleotide sequence: TGTGCCAGCAGTTTGGCGGGAGTCGGGCAAGAGACCCAGTACTTC. This sequence encodes CASSLAGVGQETQYF.

The J gene is TRBJ2-1, the V gene TRBV4-2; 10 nucleotides agree with TRBD1. Trimming cost V 4 bases and J 12 bases; bases outside gene matches: 12. Germline CDR1 LGHNA, CDR2 YNFKEQ. The CDR3 is 15 residues long. The CDR3 reads CASSPRDRGDGVQFF. The DNA of the CDR3 is TGTGCCAGCAGCCCGAGGGACAGGGGAGATGGGGTGCAGTTCTTC.

The chain uses TRBV24-1 and TRBJ2-1, with TRBD2 matching 12 bases. The CDR3 has 15 residues. The J segment lost 7 bases and the V segment lost 4 bases, leaving 4 bases of the junction unmatched. Germline CDR1 reads KGHDR; CDR2 reads SFDVKD. The CDR3 loop is CATSEASGGANEQFF. CDR3 bases: TGTGCCACCAGTGAGGCTAGCGGGGGGGCTAATGAGCAGTTCTTC.

Notes on this clonotype: The missing conserved phenylalanine or tryptophan at the end of this CDR3 makes a read error likely. The CDR3, as DNA: TGTGCCAGCAGCGCCACAGGGAGGGGCTACACCTTA. Translating gives CASSATGRGYTL. The V gene is TRBV9, the J gene TRBJ1-2; D is perhaps TRBD1 (6 bases). Germline V gene data show CDR1 as SGDLS and CDR2 as YYNGEE. The V end was cut by 3 bases, the J end by 8 bases, with 11 bases between. The CDR3 length is 12 residues.

The chain employs TRBV20-1 and TRBJ2-1, with D tentatively TRBD1 (6 bases). The germline V gene has CDR1 DFQATT and CDR2 SNEGSKA (reference sequence). The CDR3 consists of 12 residues. The CDR3 nucleotides are TGCAGCGGACAGCTACCCTACAATGAGCAGTTCTTC. Its protein is CSGQLPYNEQFF.

The table lists this clonotype with a few counts. The rearrangement uses TRBV6-6 and TRBJ2-3, with 9 positions matching TRBD1. CDR1 is MNHNY, CDR2 SVGAGI, per germline (reference sequence). The CDR3 is 15 residues long. V lost 2 bases to trimming and J lost 6 bases; unmatched junction nucleotides: 6. The CDR3 sequence is CASSYPGQGDDTQYF. In DNA, the CDR3 is TGTGCCAGCAGTTACCCGGGACAGGGTGACGATACGCAGTATTTT.

A single count supports this clonotype. CDR3: CSVPLQGADTQYF. CDR3 in DNA: TGCAGCGTTCCATTACAGGGGGCAGATACGCAGTATTTT. The V and J genes are TRBV29-1 and TRBJ2-3; TRBD1 aligns across 8 bases. CDR3 length equals 13 residues. The J segment lost 4 bases and the V segment lost 5 bases, leaving 5 bases of the junction unmatched. Germline lookup yields CDR1 SQVTM and CDR2 ANQGSEA.

J is TRBJ2-3 and V is TRBV12-3 or TRBV12-4; 8 nucleotides line up with TRBD2. This CDR3 is built from 12 residues. Germline trimming cut 6 bases from V and 4 bases from J; bases unmatched to any gene: 0. CDR3 sequence reads: CASRREADTQYF. The CDR3 DNA reads as TGTGCCAGCAGGCGGGAGGCAGATACGCAGTATTTT.

The chain employs TRBV5-5 and TRBJ2-7, with 9 positions matching TRBD1. After removal of 4 bases from V and 3 bases from J, the junction contained 11 bases not matched to a gene. Germline assignment: CDR1 SGHKS and CDR2 YYEKEE (reference sequence). The CDR3 is 16 amino acids. The CDR3 loop is CASSLFPGQGLYEQYF. The CDR3 DNA sequence: TGTGCCAGCAGCCTCTTCCCGGGACAGGGACTCTACGAGCAGTACTTC.

This clonotype has just a few counts. CDR3 residues: CASSLKDRELETQYF. CDR3 coding DNA: TGTGCCAGCAGCTTAAAGGACAGGGAGTTGGAGACCCAGTACTTC. The V and J genes are TRBV7-9 and TRBJ2-5, with 8 bases aligning to TRBD1. CDR1 is SEHNR and CDR2 is FQNEAQ in the germline V gene (reference sequence). J lost 5 bases, V lost 2 bases, and 7 bases had no gene match. This CDR3 region has 15 residues.

This clonotype was found many times. CDR3 bases: TGTGCCAGCAGCCAAGACAGCTCTGGGGCCAACGTCCTGACTTTC. This gives the protein CASSQDSSGANVLTF. The rearrangement links TRBV3-1 to TRBJ2-6; D gene uncertain. Trimming took 0 bases from V and 0 from J, leaving 3 bases between them. CDR3 size: 15 residues. Germline lookup yields CDR1 LGHDT and CDR2 YNNKEL (reference sequence).

This clonotype was detected a few times. V and J are TRBV7-2 and TRBJ1-2, with 7 bases that match TRBD1. The V and J ends lost 1 base and 7 bases, in that order; junction bases with no gene match: 12. The CDR3 has 16 amino acids. Per germline, CDR1 SGHTA and CDR2 FQGNSA. DNA of the CDR3: TGTGCCAGCAGCTTAGGTTTTGCTAGACAGGGATCTGGCTACACCTTC. Translated: CASSLGFARQGSGYTF.

The V gene is TRBV24-1, the J gene TRBJ2-7, with D possibly being TRBD1 (5 bases). Trimming removed 4 bases at V and 6 bases at J, with 12 bases between. In germline, CDR1 is KGHDR, CDR2 SFDVKD. This CDR3 has 13 amino acids. The CDR3 reads CATSEPQGIEQYF. CDR3 DNA: TGTGCCACCAGTGAGCCCCAGGGTATCGAGCAGTACTTC.

CDR3 bases: TGTGCCAGCAGTCTCTCCCTCGTTTACAATGAGCAGTACTTC. Protein product: CASSLSLVYNEQYF. The V gene is TRBV28, the J gene TRBJ2-5; D remains ambiguous. This CDR3 is built from 14 residues. V lost 5 bases and J lost 11, with 21 bases in between. Germline V lookup: CDR1 MDHEN, CDR2 SYDVKM.

The V call is TRBV20-1, the J call TRBJ2-7; the D is unclear. This CDR3 comprises 14 residues. The germline gives CDR1 DFQATT, CDR2 SNEGSKA (reference sequence). V dropped 3 bases and J dropped 2 bases, with 14 bases sitting between them. The CDR3 nucleotides read TGCAGTGCTAGTCCGGCAGGTGGTCCCTACGAGCAGTACTTC. It specifies CSASPAGGPYEQYF.

This clonotype has just a few counts. The chain uses TRBV14 and TRBJ1-2; 7 bases fit TRBD1. V trimming: 4 bases; J trimming: 8 bases; junction bases outside the gene matches: 10. CDR3 length equals 14 residues. Per the germline V gene, CDR1 is SGHDN and CDR2 is FVKESK. CDR3: CASSPRVGGGGYTF. DNA for the CDR3: TGTGCCAGCAGCCCTAGGGTAGGGGGCGGCGGCTACACCTTC.

The V and J genes are TRBV10-3 and TRBJ2-1, with TRBD2 identical over 11 bases. Germline V gene data show CDR1 as ENHRY and CDR2 as SYGVKD. CDR3 length: 15 residues. V lost 8 bases and J lost 7; bases outside the gene matches: 10. The CDR3 region is CAIRLTSGAGNEQFF. CDR3 coding DNA: TGTGCCATCCGCTTGACTAGCGGGGCCGGGAATGAGCAGTTCTTC.

This clonotype appeared once. The chain joins TRBV20-1 to TRBJ2-1; D is possibly TRBD2 (5 bases). Germline CDR1 is DFQATT and CDR2 is SNEGSKA (reference sequence). Trimming shortened V by 5 bases and J by 0 bases, and 11 bases separated the two germline ends. The CDR3 is 14 amino acids. CDR3 amino acids: CSAPGLSSYNEQFF. CDR3 DNA: TGCAGTGCTCCCGGACTGAGCTCCTACAATGAGCAGTTCTTC.

CDR3 DNA sequence: TGTGCCAGCAGCCAAGATTTGGGGGAACAGCCCCAGCATTTT. It specifies CASSQDLGEQPQHF. The chain carries TRBV3-1 and TRBJ1-5; TRBD1 might be the D (5 bases). CDR3 size: 14 residues. V lost 0 bases and J lost 7, with 10 bases in between. Germline CDR1 reads LGHDT; CDR2 reads YNNKEL (reference sequence).

This chain uses TRBV20-1 with TRBJ1-2; TRBD1 might be the D (6 bases). The CDR3 loop spans 17 amino acids. Germline CDR1 is DFQATT and CDR2 is SNEGSKA (reference sequence). Trimming shortened V by 2 bases and J by 3 bases, and 22 bases separated the two germline ends. The CDR3, as DNA: TGCAGTGCTAGATCGCCCGAGTACAGGGAAGTGGACTATGGCTACACCTTC. Its translation is CSARSPEYREVDYGYTF.

Turning to this clonotype: An end of the junction differs from the germline gene, which may be a read error. The chain has TRBV5-5 and TRBJ2-1, with 7 bases aligning to TRBD1. The CDR3 is made up of 15 amino acids. Germline loops: CDR1 SGHKS, CDR2 YYEKEE (reference sequence). The CDR3 loop reads CASTLPGQSYTERFF. DNA for the CDR3: TGTGCCAGCACTCTCCCGGGACAGAGCTACACTGAGCGGTTCTTC.

A few counts support this clonotype. This chain joins TRBV28 and TRBJ2-7; no definite D call. The CDR3 has 14 residues. Trimming removed 7 bases at V and 0 bases at J, with 13 bases between. Germline V gene data show CDR1 as MDHEN and CDR2 as SYDVKM. CDR3 DNA sequence: TGTGCCAGCAAAAAGGACGGCTACTCCTACGAGCAGTACTTC. Translated: CASKKDGYSYEQYF.

This chain links TRBV12-3 or TRBV12-4 with TRBJ1-1; no reliable D call. The CDR3 is made up of 12 amino acids. Trimming cost V 1 base and J 5 bases, with 5 bases left between them. The CDR3 DNA is TGTGCCAGCAGTTTAGGGTTTACTGAAGCTTTCTTT. Its translation: CASSLGFTEAFF.

The rearrangement links TRBV7-2 to TRBJ2-6, with TRBD2 matching over 13 bases. The CDR3 covers 18 residues. J lost 4 bases, V lost 2 bases, and 5 bases had no gene match. The V gene's germline CDR1 is SGHTA and CDR2 FQGNSA. The chain's CDR3 is CASSLKGLAGVGANVLTF. The CDR3 coding sequence is TGTGCCAGCAGCTTAAAAGGACTAGCGGGGGTAGGGGCCAACGTCCTGACTTTC.

This chain connects TRBV27 to TRBJ1-5, with D hard to call. This CDR3 region has 8 residues. V was shortened by 8 bases and J by 14 bases, with 7 bases between the two germline ends. The germline V gene encodes CDR1 MNHEY and CDR2 SMNVEV (reference sequence). CDR3 residues: CASALKHF. The CDR3 DNA follows: TGTGCCAGCGCCCTTAAGCATTTT.

Concerning this clonotype: One junction end does not reproduce the germline sequence, and a read error may be involved. The chain recombines TRBV12-3 or TRBV12-4 with TRBJ2-5; D is perhaps TRBD1 (5 bases). The CDR3 length is 15 residues. CDR3: CANSRVSQGEETQYF. CDR3 coding DNA: TGTGCCAACAGTCGGGTCTCACAAGGGGAAGAGACCCAGTACTTC.

This chain joins TRBV29-1 and TRBJ2-3; 13 nucleotides align to TRBD2. The V gene's germline CDR1 is SQVTM and CDR2 ANQGSEA. The CDR3 is 16 amino acids. Losses at the gene ends were 6 bases for V and 2 bases for J; bases not matched to a gene: 8. CDR3 region: CSVRGLAGALTDTQYF. The DNA for the CDR3 is TGCAGCGTGAGAGGACTAGCGGGGGCCCTCACAGATACGCAGTATTTT.